A selection of T cell receptor beta chains follows, all from one sample in a study of T cell responses to AZD1222 COVID-19 vaccine. Generated by immunoSEQ multiplex PCR, the TCRdb table keeps only in-frame clones and is missing some. The data show 150,000 or so clones, just under 95% seen once. This sample comprised peripheral blood, obtained on day 0 of AZD1222 vaccination. The source of these receptors is an adult in good health. The CDR3 runs from the conserved cysteine through the conserved F or W. D genes are given only for firm matches. Only some rows state a clone size, as once, few, many or a class for expanded clones.

>.|TRBV28|.|14|TRBJ1-3
TGTGCCAGCAGTTTACGGGGGGGAAGAAACACCATATATTTT
CASSLRGGRNTIYF
>once|TRBV3-1/TRBV3-2|.|15|TRBJ1-1
TGTGCCAGCAGCCCAGGAGGGGGGGCCTACACTGAAGCTTTCTTT
CASSPGGGAYTEAFF
>.|TRBV18|.|16|TRBJ1-3
TGTGCCAGCTCACCATTCGGGCGAGGGGCTGGAAACACCATATATTTT
CASSPFGRGAGNTIYF
>once|TRBV6-5|TRBD2|15|TRBJ2-7
TGTGCCAGCAGGTCGTATAGCGGGGCTTCCTACGAGCAGTACTTC
CASRSYSGASYEQYF
>.|TRBV4-1|TRBD2|16|TRBJ2-7
TGCGCCAGCAGCCTTTCCCTAGCCGGGGGGGCCTACGAGCAGTACTTC
CASSLSLAGGAYEQYF
>.|TRBV6-5|.|14|TRBJ1-5
TGTGCCAGCGGAAGGGGGACTAGCAATCAGCCCCAGCATTTT
CASGRGTSNQPQHF
>once|TRBV11-2|TRBD1|15|TRBJ1-3
TGTGCCAGCAGCGAGACAGGGGGCTCTGGAAACACCATATATTTT
CASSETGGSGNTIYF
>.|TRBV3-1/TRBV3-2|.|14|TRBJ1-2
TGTGCCAGCAGCCAACTGGTGGGTCACTATGGCTACACCTTC
CASSQLVGHYGYTF
>.|TRBV9|.|17|TRBJ1-3
TGTGCCAGCAGCTCTGGACCTATGGGGATCTCTGGAAACACCATATATTTT
CASSSGPMGISGNTIYF
>.|TRBV20-1|.|11|TRBJ1-2
TGCAGTGCGTCCGTCAACTATGGCTACACCTTC
CSASVNYGYTF
>.|TRBV12-5|.|17|TRBJ1-2
TGTGCTAGTGGCCTGGGACGGCATGGCACGTTTAACTATGGCTACACCTTC
CASGLGRHGTFNYGYTF
>.|TRBV27|TRBD2|16|TRBJ2-7
TGTGCCAGCAGTCCAACTAGCGGGATCGACTCCTACGAGCAGTACTTC
CASSPTSGIDSYEQYF
>.|TRBV2|.|15|TRBJ2-5
TGTGCCAGCGCAGAGGGGGGAGGGGGGTGGGAGACCCAGTACTTC
CASAEGGGGWETQYF
>.|TRBV2|.|15|TRBJ2-3
TGTGCCAGCAGTGGTAGCCATGTGAGGGACGGTACGCAGTATTTT
CASSGSHVRDGTQYF
>.|TRBV20-1|TRBD1|13|TRBJ1-1
TGCAGTGCTAGTAATACAGGGGGCACTGAAGCTTTCTTT
CSASNTGGTEAFF
>once|TRBV4-3|.|16|TRBJ2-1
TGCGCCAGCAGCCAGGGGGAAGTCAGCTCCTACAATGAGCAGTTCTTC
CASSQGEVSSYNEQFF
>.|TRBV19|.|15|TRBJ1-1
TGTGCCAGTAGTTCATCTGGCCTTTGGATAGACGAAGCTTTCTTT
CASSSSGLWIDEAFF
>.|TRBV27|TRBD2|17|TRBJ2-3
TGTGCCAGCAGTTTATTCATGACTAGCGGGGGAACAGATACGCAGTATTTT
CASSLFMTSGGTDTQYF
>.|TRBV29-1|TRBD1|14|TRBJ2-7
TGCAGCGTTGAAGATCCAGGACAGGACTACGAGCAGTACTTC
CSVEDPGQDYEQYF
>.|TRBV10-3|.|15|TRBJ1-2
TGTGCCATTAACCCGGGGGGTCCCTCTAACTATGGCTACACCTTC
CAINPGGPSNYGYTF
>.|TRBV10-1|.|14|TRBJ2-7
TGCGCCAGCGGAACAGGGTCCGGGATTTACGAGCAGTACTTC
CASGTGSGIYEQYF
>.|TRBV11-3|TRBD2|16|TRBJ2-2
TGTGCCAGCAGCCTCGGACTAGCGGGAGTCACCGGGGAGCTGTTTTTT
CASSLGLAGVTGELFF
>.|TRBV18|.|15|TRBJ2-3
TGTGCCAGCTCACCAGGGGAGGCGGTCGCAGATACGCAGTATTTT
CASSPGEAVADTQYF
>once|TRBV5-8|.|15|TRBJ1-3
TGTGCCAGCAGCTTGGCCGCGGGGACTGGAAACACCATATATTTT
CASSLAAGTGNTIYF
>.|TRBV7-9|.|12|TRBJ1-4
TGTGCCAGCAGCCGACAGAAAGAAAAACTGTTTTTT
CASSRQKEKLFF
>.|TRBV3-1/TRBV3-2|.|15|TRBJ2-2
TGTGCCAGCAGCCAAGGGGCCGGACCGGCCGGGGAGCTGTTTTTT
CASSQGAGPAGELFF
>.|TRBV19|TRBD1|16|TRBJ2-3
TGTGCCAGTAGTATCCACAGGGGTGGCGGGACAGATACGCAGTATTTT
CASSIHRGGGTDTQYF
>.|TRBV18|TRBD1|16|TRBJ1-2
TGTGCCAGCTCGCCGAACCCGGGACAGGGGATTAATGGCTACACCTTC
CASSPNPGQGINGYTF
>.|TRBV7-9|.|12|TRBJ1-1
TGTGCCAGCACCCCAGGGGTGACTGAAGCTTTCTTT
CASTPGVTEAFF
>.|TRBV7-9|TRBD2|17|TRBJ2-1
TGTGCCAGCAGCTCTGGACTAGCGGGGGAATTCTACAATGAGCAGTTCTTC
CASSSGLAGEFYNEQFF
>once|TRBV7-6|.|16|TRBJ2-7
TGTGCCAGCAGCTTAGCTGGGGGGACCCCTTTCTACGAGCAGTACTTC
CASSLAGGTPFYEQYF
>.|TRBV20-1|.|12|TRBJ1-2
TGCAGTGCTAGTCGGGAAGACTATGGCTACACCTTC
CSASREDYGYTF
>.|TRBV14|TRBD2|13|TRBJ2-7
TGTGCCAGCAGAGCCACTAGCGACTACGAGCAGTACTTC
CASRATSDYEQYF
>.|TRBV15|TRBD2|15|TRBJ2-7
TGTGCCACCAGCAGAGGGGAGGGGAAGACCTACGAGCAGTACTTC
CATSRGEGKTYEQYF
>.|TRBV5-1|TRBD1|14|TRBJ1-2
TGCGCCAGCAGCTTGGACAGGGGGCACCAGGGCTACACCTTC
CASSLDRGHQGYTF
>once|TRBV5-1|.|11|TRBJ2-7
TGCGCCAGCAGCTTGGGGCACGAGCAGTACTTC
CASSLGHEQYF
>.|TRBV19|.|15|TRBJ2-5
TGTGCCAGTAGTATAGCCAGACTAGTCGGGGAGACCCAGTACTTC
CASSIARLVGETQYF
>few|TRBV4-1|.|16|TRBJ2-1
TGCGCCAGCGCCAGGGTTACCTTCTCTACGGGCAATGAGCAGTTCTTC
CASARVTFSTGNEQFF
>.|TRBV7-9|.|13|TRBJ1-5
TGTGCCAGCAGCCTCTCAGCGGATCAGCCCCAGCATTTT
CASSLSADQPQHF
>.|TRBV5-1|TRBD2|18|TRBJ2-1
TGCGCCAGCAGCTTGGGTTGGGCTAGCGGGGGCCGTTACAATGAGCAGTTCTTC
CASSLGWASGGRYNEQFF
>.|TRBV4-3|.|15|TRBJ2-2
TGCGCCAGCAGCCTTTCAACAGGGAGTACCGGGGAGCTGTTTTTT
CASSLSTGSTGELFF
>.|TRBV19|TRBD2|15|TRBJ2-1
TGTGCCAGTAGTATTGGCGGGGGGGCCTACAATGAGCAGTTCTTC
CASSIGGGAYNEQFF
>few|TRBV7-2|TRBD1|13|TRBJ1-2
TGTGCCAGCAGCCCCGGGACAGGGTATGGCTACACCTTC
CASSPGTGYGYTF
>once|TRBV27|.|12|TRBJ1-2
TGTGCCAGCTTTAGGGTTGACTATGGCTACACCTTC
CASFRVDYGYTF
>.|TRBV19|.|15|TRBJ1-5
TGTGCCAGTAGTATCCTTCGGCAGAAGGATCAGCCCCAGCATTTT
CASSILRQKDQPQHF
>few|TRBV6-2/TRBV6-3|TRBD2|15|TRBJ2-1
TGTGCCAGCAGTTACCCGCGGGGGGGCAGGAATGAGCAGTTCTTC
CASSYPRGGRNEQFF
>.|TRBV19|TRBD2|17|TRBJ2-1
TGTGCCAGTAGTATCGGCCTAGCGGGCGCCTCCTACAATGAGCAGTTCTTC
CASSIGLAGASYNEQFF
>.|TRBV19|.|13|TRBJ1-1
TGTGCCAGTAGTGTATGGCAGAACACTGAAGCTTTCTTT
CASSVWQNTEAFF
>few|TRBV15|.|12|TRBJ2-5
TGTGCCACCCGGGGGTTGGGTGAGACCCAGTACTTC
CATRGLGETQYF
>.|TRBV28|TRBD2|15|TRBJ2-1
TGTGCCAGCACCGGGCGCCTAGCGGGCTACAATGAGCAGTTCTTC
CASTGRLAGYNEQFF
>.|TRBV20-1|.|11|TRBJ2-5
TGCAGTGCCGGCCCCAGCGAGACCCAGTACTTC
CSAGPSETQYF
>few|TRBV18|TRBD1|15|TRBJ1-5
TGTGCCAGCTCACTCGGACAGGGAAGCAATCAGCCCCAGCATTTT
CASSLGQGSNQPQHF